The sequence of this T cell receptor (beta chain) was determined in a study of monozygotic twins with inflammatory bowel disease. This CDR3 region has 15 residues. The germline V gene encodes CDR1 MNHEY and CDR2 SMNVEV (reference sequence). From the 5' RACE reads, TCRdb lists one entry per CDR3 protein and no DNA. Its clone listing holds about 210,000 distinct CDR3 sequences. Sequencing used blood. The J gene is TRBJ2-2, the V gene TRBV27. This TCR was recovered from a human donor with ulcerative colitis or Crohn's disease, or a healthy co-twin of an affected twin (not recorded which). The CDR3: CASSLAHLNTGELFF.